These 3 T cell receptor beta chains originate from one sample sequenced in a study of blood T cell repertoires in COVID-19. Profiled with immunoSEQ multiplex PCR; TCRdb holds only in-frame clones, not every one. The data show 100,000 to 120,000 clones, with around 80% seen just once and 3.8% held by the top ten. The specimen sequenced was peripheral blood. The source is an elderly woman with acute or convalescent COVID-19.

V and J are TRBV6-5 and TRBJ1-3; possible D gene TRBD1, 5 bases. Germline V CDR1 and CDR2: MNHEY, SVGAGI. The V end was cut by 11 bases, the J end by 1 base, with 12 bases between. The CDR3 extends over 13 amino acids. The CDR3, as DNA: TGTGCCTCAGGAGGGGTTTCTGGAAACACCATATATTTT. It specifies CASGGVSGNTIYF.

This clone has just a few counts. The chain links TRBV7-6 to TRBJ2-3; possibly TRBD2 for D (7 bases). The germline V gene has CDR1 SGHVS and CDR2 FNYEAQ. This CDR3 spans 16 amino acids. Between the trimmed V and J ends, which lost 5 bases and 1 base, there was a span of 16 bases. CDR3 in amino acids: CASSRRAGAGTDTQYF. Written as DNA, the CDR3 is TGTGCCAGCAGCCGGAGGGCGGGGGCCGGCACAGATACGCAGTATTTT.

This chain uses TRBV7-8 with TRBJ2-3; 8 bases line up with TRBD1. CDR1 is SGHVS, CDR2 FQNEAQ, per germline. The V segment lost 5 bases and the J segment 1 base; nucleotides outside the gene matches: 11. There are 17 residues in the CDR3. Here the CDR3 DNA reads TGTGCCAGCAGCCCCAACCTTCAGGGGGCTGGCACAGATACGCAGTATTTT. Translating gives CASSPNLQGAGTDTQYF.